This entry lists 2 T cell receptor beta chains sequenced from one sample in a study of regulatory T cells in long-lasting Graves disease (dated by TCRdb to the early 2020s). Libraries were constructed by multiplex PCR. The sequencer listed for this sample is Illumina HiSeq 4000. CDR3 regions were amplified by Arm-PCR with iRepertoire HTBI primers to construct TCR beta libraries. TCRdb trimmed the raw reads at Q25, called clones with MiXCR and kept productive beta chains. Entries that share a CDR3 protein sequence are merged under the most common genes and DNA. The sample data list 350,000 to 400,000 distinct CDR3 sequences, and 15% to 20% of these were observed just once. The ten largest account for around 20% of the sample. The sample's time point label is to be understood as: newly diagnosed GD, antithyroid drugs for less than 3 months. For both TCR sequencing and RNA sequencing, RNA was extracted from PBMCs in TRIzol.

These data were likewise used in another study, on T cells in Graves' hyperthyroidism and ophthalmopathy.

The input for sequencing was peripheral blood mononuclear cells (PBMCs), taken at new diagnosis, from a patient treated with antithyroid drugs. All receptors come from a woman aged 18-29 years with Graves disease. Donor details come from another sample of the same person, matched by shared clones.

V usage is TRBV20-1 and J usage is TRBJ2-2; 7 bases match TRBD2. J gave up 3 bases and V 5 bases, and 0 bases lay outside the gene matches. The CDR3 covers 12 residues. Per germline, CDR1 DFQATT and CDR2 SNEGSKA (reference sequence). CDR3 loop: CSAGGDTGELFF. DNA for the CDR3: TGCAGTGCTGGGGGGGACACCGGGGAGCTGTTTTTT.

This clonotype was seen more than once but under ten times. The chain links TRBV12-3 or TRBV12-4 to TRBJ2-3, with 15 bases lining up with TRBD2. V shed 6 bases and J 5 bases; nucleotides not matched to a gene: 12. This CDR3 spans 18 amino acids. Here the CDR3 DNA reads TGTGCCAGCAGACTATCCCAGGGGACTAGCGGGAGGATAGATACGCAGTATTTT. It translates to CASRLSQGTSGRIDTQYF.